Here is one T cell receptor beta chain with its context. Antigen: not known. The length of the CDR3 is 14 residues. Per the germline V gene, CDR1 is LNHDA and CDR2 is SQIVND (reference sequence). V was shortened by 6 bases and J by 4 bases, with 15 bases between the two germline ends. The study profiled TCR beta VDJ and CDR3 using genomic DNA as template. TCRdb re-called the reads with MiXCR, one entry per CDR3 protein. The sample has hundreds of thousands of distinct CDR3 sequences, around 32% seen once. Sequencing involved patients with CD8+CD57+ cell expansion previously shown by flow cytometry. The data belong to a study of CD8+CD57+ T cells in acquired aplastic anemia. General study results and limits: Overlap between patients and controls comprised about 28 CD8+ CDR3 sequences.

Sequences were obtained from sorted CD4+, CD8+, or CD8+CD57+ T cells (not recorded which) from PBMCs. This sequence joins TRBV19 and TRBJ1-2, with D perhaps TRBD1 (5 bases). This TCR derives from a human donor with aplastic anemia. CDR3 amino acids: CASRAGEGLYGYTF. Here the CDR3 DNA reads TGTGCCAGTAGAGCGGGGGAGGGTCTCTATGGCTACACCTTC.